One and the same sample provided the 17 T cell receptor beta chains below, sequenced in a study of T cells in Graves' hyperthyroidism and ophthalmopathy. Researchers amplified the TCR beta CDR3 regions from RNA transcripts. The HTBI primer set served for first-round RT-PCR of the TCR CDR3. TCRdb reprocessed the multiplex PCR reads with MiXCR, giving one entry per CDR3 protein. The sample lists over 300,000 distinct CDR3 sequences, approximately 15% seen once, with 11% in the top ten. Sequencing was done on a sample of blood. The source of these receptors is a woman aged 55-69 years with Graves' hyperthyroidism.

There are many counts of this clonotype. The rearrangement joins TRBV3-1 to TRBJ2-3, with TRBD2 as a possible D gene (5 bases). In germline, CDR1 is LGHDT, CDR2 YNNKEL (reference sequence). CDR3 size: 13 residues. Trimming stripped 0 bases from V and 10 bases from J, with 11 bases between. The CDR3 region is CASSQDRRIAQYF. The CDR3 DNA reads TGTGCCAGCAGCCAAGATCGGAGGATCGCGCAGTATTTT.

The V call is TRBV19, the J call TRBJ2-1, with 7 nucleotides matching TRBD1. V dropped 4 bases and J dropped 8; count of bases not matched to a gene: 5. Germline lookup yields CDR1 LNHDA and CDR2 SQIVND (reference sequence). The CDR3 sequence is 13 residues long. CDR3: CASSNRQGHEQFF. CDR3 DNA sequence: TGTGCCAGTAGTAATAGACAGGGCCATGAGCAGTTCTTC.

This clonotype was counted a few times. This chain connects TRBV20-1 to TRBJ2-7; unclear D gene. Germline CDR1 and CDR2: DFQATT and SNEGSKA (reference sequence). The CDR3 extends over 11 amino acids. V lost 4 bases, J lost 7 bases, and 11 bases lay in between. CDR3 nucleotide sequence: TGCAGTGCTAAGCTGCACAATGAGCAGTACTTC. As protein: CSAKLHNEQYF.

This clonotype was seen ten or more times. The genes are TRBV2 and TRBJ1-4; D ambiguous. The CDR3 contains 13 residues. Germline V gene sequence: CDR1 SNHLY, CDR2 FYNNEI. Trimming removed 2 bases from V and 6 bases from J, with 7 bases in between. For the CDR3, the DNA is TGTGCCAGCAGTGAAATGGCAGATGAAAAACTGTTTTTT. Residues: CASSEMADEKLFF.

CDR3 DNA: TGCAGTTACACATCGGCGGGGACGGATACGCAGTATTTT. As protein: CSYTSAGTDTQYF. The chain uses TRBV20-1 and TRBJ2-3, with D possibly TRBD2 on 6 matching bases. The ends were cut back, 8 bases at V and 6 bases at J, with 18 bases in the middle. Per germline, CDR1 DFQATT and CDR2 SNEGSKA (reference sequence). CDR3 size: 13 residues.

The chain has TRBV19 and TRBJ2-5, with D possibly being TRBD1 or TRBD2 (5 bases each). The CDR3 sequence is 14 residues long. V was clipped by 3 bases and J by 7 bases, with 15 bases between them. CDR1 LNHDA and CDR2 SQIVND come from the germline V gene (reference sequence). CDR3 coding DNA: TGTGCCAGTAGTATTGCCAGGGTCGAGGGGACCCAGTACTTC. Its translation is CASSIARVEGTQYF.

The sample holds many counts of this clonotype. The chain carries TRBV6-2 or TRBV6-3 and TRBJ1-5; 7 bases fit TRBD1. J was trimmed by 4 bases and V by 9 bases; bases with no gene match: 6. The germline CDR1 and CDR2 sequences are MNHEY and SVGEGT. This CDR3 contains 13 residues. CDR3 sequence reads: CASHDRANQPQHF. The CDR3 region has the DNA TGTGCCAGTCATGACAGGGCAAATCAGCCCCAGCATTTT.

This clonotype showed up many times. The CDR3 bases are TGTGCCAGCAGCCTCCGGACAGGCATGAACACTGAAGCTTTCTTT. Translation gives CASSLRTGMNTEAFF. The V call is TRBV3-1, the J call TRBJ1-1; 7 bases align to TRBD1. The CDR3 is made up of 15 amino acids. CDR1 and CDR2 (germline): LGHDT, YNNKEL (reference sequence). After removal of 4 bases from V and 0 bases from J, the junction contained 5 bases not matched to a gene.

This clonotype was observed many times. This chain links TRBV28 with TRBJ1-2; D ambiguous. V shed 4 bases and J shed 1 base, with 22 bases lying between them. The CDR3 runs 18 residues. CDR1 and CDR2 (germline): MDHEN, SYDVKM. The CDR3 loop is CASSSPSSALTVNYGYTF. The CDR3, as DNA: TGTGCCAGCAGTTCCCCCTCCAGCGCACTAACCGTTAACTATGGCTACACCTTC.

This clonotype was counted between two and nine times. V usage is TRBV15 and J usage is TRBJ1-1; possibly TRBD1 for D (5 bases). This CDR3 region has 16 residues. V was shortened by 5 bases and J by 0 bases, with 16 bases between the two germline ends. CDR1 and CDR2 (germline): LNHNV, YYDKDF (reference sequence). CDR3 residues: CATSHSGFWVNTEAFF. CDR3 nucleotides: TGTGCCACCAGCCATTCAGGGTTTTGGGTGAACACTGAAGCTTTCTTT.

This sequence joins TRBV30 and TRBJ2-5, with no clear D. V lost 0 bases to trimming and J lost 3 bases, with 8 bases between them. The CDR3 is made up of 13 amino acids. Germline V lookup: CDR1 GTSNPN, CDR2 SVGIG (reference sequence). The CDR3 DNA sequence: TGTGCCTGGAGTGTACTGCTAGAAGAGACCCAGTACTTC. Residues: CAWSVLLEETQYF.

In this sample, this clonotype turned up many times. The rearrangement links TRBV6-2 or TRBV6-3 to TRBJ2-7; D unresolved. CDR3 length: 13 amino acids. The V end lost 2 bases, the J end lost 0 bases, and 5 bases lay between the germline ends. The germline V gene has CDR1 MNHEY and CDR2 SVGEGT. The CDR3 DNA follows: TGTGCCAGCAGTTACCCGAGCTCCTACGAGCAGTACTTC. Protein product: CASSYPSSYEQYF.

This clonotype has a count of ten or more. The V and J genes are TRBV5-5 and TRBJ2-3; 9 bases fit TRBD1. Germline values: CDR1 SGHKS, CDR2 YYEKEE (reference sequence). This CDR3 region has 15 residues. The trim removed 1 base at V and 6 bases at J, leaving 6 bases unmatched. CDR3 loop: CASSLYGQGRDTQYF. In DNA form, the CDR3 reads TGTGCCAGCAGCTTGTATGGACAGGGGAGGGATACGCAGTATTTT.

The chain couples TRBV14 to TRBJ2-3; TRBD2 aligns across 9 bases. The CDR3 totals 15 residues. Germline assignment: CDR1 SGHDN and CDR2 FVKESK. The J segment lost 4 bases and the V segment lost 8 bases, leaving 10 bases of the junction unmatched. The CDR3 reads CASRYSGSPPDTQYF. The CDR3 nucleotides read TGTGCCAGCCGTTATAGCGGGAGCCCCCCAGATACGCAGTATTTT.

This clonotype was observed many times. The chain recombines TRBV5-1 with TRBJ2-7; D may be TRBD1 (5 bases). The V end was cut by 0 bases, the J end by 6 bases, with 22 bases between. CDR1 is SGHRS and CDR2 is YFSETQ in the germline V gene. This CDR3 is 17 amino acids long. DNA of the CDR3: TGCGCCAGCAGCTTGGCTGCGGTGTTTGGGGCGAACAGCGAGCAGTACTTC. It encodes CASSLAAVFGANSEQYF. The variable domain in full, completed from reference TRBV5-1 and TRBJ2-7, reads KAGVTQTPRYLIKTRGQQVTLSCSPISGHRSVSWYQQTPGQGLQFLFEYFSETQRNKGNFPGRFSGRQFSNSRSEMNVSTLELGDSALYLCASSLAAVFGANSEQYFGPGTRLTVT.

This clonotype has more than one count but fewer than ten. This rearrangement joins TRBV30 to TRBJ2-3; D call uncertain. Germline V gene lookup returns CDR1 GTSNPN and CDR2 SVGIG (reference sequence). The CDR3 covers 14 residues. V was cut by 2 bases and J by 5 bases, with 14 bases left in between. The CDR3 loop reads CAWSLSPEIDTQYF. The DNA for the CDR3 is TGTGCCTGGAGTCTCTCCCCTGAGATAGATACGCAGTATTTT.

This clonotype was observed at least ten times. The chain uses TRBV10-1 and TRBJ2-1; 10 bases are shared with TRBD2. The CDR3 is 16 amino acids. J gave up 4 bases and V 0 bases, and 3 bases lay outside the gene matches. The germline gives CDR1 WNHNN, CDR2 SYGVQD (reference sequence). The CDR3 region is CASSESRTSGYNEQFF. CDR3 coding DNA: TGCGCCAGCAGTGAGTCGAGGACTAGCGGTTACAATGAGCAGTTCTTC.